Given below is one T cell receptor beta chain in context. Antigen specificity is unknown. These data belong to a study of T cell repertoires in cytomegalovirus infection. In the study overall: It was the public TCR beta signatures that indicated both CMV infection and matching HLA type. Whole-study results and caveats: HLA-C-restricted CMV clonotypes gave the most frequent clonotype in two of eight donors. People with CMV and the relevant HLA were identified by cumulative public TCR beta family frequency.

CDR1 and CDR2 from the germline V gene are SNHLY and FYNNEI. With 6 bases removed from V and 3 bases from J, the gap between germline ends came to 27 bases. The CDR3 length is 19 residues. TCRdb reanalysed the reads using MiXCR and keeps one entry per CDR3 protein. The sample shows about 450,000 distinct CDR3 sequences, around 32% of them seen only once. This receptor was obtained from a human donor in good health (CMV status not recorded). Some clones in this sample may be carry-over from other donors' samples. The rearrangement links TRBV2 to TRBJ1-5, with unresolved D. The sample consisted of PBMCs. The CDR3 DNA is TGTGCCAGCAGCGTTGCGATGGACGGACCTTTTTACCCCAATCAGCCCCAGCATTTT. It codes for CASSVAMDGPFYPNQPQHF.